This entry lists 29 T cell receptor beta chains sequenced from one sample in a study of human CD8 memory T cell subsets. Preparation of the TCR beta libraries relied on UMI-labeled 5' RACE. TCRdb reanalyzed the 5' RACE reads, giving one entry per CDR3 protein sequence and no DNA. The specimen's table records over 5,500 distinct CDR3 sequences. The sequencing input was CD8+ T cells from PBMCs. These receptors all stem from a human donor in good health.

V gene TRBV14 combines with J gene TRBJ2-7; the TCRdb D gene call, TRBD1, has no DNA to confirm it. Germline CDR1 reads SGHDN; CDR2 reads FVKESK. This CDR3 spans 14 amino acids. This chain's CDR3 is CASSHTTGGYEQYF.

The chain has TRBV10-1 and TRBJ2-3; TCRdb's D gene call, TRBD1, goes unchecked for lack of DNA. The V gene's germline CDR1 is WNHNN and CDR2 SYGVQD (reference sequence). The CDR3 sequence is 17 residues long. CDR3 sequence reads: CASSESTGTPGTDTQYF.

This clonotype is called large based on its frequency. The chain uses TRBV29-1 and TRBJ2-7; TCRdb selects TRBD1, and the lack of DNA leaves this call unchecked. This CDR3 contains 13 residues. Germline CDR1 reads SQVTM; CDR2 reads ANQGSEA. CDR3 in amino acids: CSVESRVNYEQYF.

This clonotype is called medium-sized based on its frequency. The chain carries TRBV19 and TRBJ2-2; TCRdb reports TRBD1, a call that lacks DNA to check it against. The CDR3 loop spans 15 amino acids. Germline CDR1 is LNHDA and CDR2 is SQIVND (reference sequence). The CDR3: CASSLGQSNTGELFF.

This clonotype is labeled medium-sized (0.01 to 0.1%) based on frequency. The CDR3 loop reads CASSYRTHGVQFSEQFF. The J gene is TRBJ2-1, the V gene TRBV6-5. The CDR3 is 17 amino acids. Germline V gene lookup returns CDR1 MNHEY and CDR2 SVGAGI.

The genes are TRBV20-1 and TRBJ2-7; there is no DNA to check the TCRdb D call of TRBD2. Germline V gene lookup returns CDR1 DFQATT and CDR2 SNEGSKA (reference sequence). This CDR3 spans 16 amino acids. This chain's CDR3 is CSATIAGVSLAYEQYF.

V usage is TRBV7-8 and J usage is TRBJ2-5; TCRdb names TRBD2, which stays unverified in the absence of DNA. CDR3 length: 15 amino acids. In germline, CDR1 is SGHVS, CDR2 FQNEAQ. This chain's CDR3 is CASSLIAGVGETQYF.

This rearrangement joins TRBV19 to TRBJ1-1. The CDR3 sequence is 13 residues long. Looked up from germline, CDR1 is LNHDA and CDR2 is SQIVND (reference sequence). The chain's CDR3 is CASSRLMNTEAFF.

The J gene is TRBJ2-7, the V gene TRBV19; TCRdb's assignment of TRBD2 cannot be checked, as there is no DNA. Germline V gene data show CDR1 as LNHDA and CDR2 as SQIVND (reference sequence). This CDR3 has 12 amino acids. CDR3 protein: CASSREGSEQYF.

This clonotype is deemed medium-sized (0.01 to 0.1%) by its frequency. This chain uses TRBV29-1 with TRBJ2-7; TCRdb outputs TRBD2, but without DNA this stays unchecked. The CDR3 has 15 residues. Germline values: CDR1 SQVTM, CDR2 ANQGSEA. The CDR3 reads CSVGGSGSFRGEQYF.

This chain joins TRBV6-5 and TRBJ2-1; TCRdb gives TRBD2 as the D gene, but with no DNA this cannot be confirmed. The CDR3 totals 15 residues. Germline CDR1 and CDR2: MNHEY and SVGAGI. This chain's CDR3 is CASSYSGTIDNEQFF.

The CDR3 sequence is CASSLNDLNEQFF. The chain uses TRBV27 and TRBJ2-1. Per the germline V gene, CDR1 is MNHEY and CDR2 is SMNVEV (reference sequence). The CDR3 runs 13 residues.

The chain employs TRBV5-1 and TRBJ2-5; no DNA is available, so the TRBD2 call from TCRdb remains unchecked. The V gene's germline CDR1 is SGHRS and CDR2 YFSETQ. This CDR3 is 15 amino acids long. The CDR3: CASSLGLALQEAQYF.

CDR3 region: CASSASGTFTDTQYF. This chain joins TRBV11-2 and TRBJ2-3. CDR3 length: 15 amino acids. Germline-derived CDR1 and CDR2 are SGHAT and FQNNGV. The entire variable domain, with the rest obtained from reference TRBV11-2 and TRBJ2-3, is as follows: EAGVAQSPRYKIIEKRQSVAFWCNPISGHATLYWYQQILGQGPKLLIQFQNNGVVDDSQLPKDRFSAERLKGVDSTLKIQPAKLEDSAVYLCASSASGTFTDTQYFGPGTRLTVL.

The genes are TRBV3-1 and TRBJ2-1; TCRdb picks TRBD1, but there is no DNA to check that call. CDR1 and CDR2 from the germline V gene are LGHDT and YNNKEL (reference sequence). This CDR3 has 16 residues. The CDR3 loop reads CASSQESAGVDNEQFF.

This clonotype is medium-sized by frequency. The chain carries TRBV4-2 and TRBJ2-4; the TCRdb call, TRBD1, lacks DNA for checking. Germline V lookup: CDR1 LGHNA, CDR2 YNFKEQ. This CDR3 has 13 residues. The CDR3 sequence: CASSPDREDIQYF.

The gene calls are TRBV5-1 and TRBJ1-3. Germline V gene sequence: CDR1 SGHRS, CDR2 YFSETQ. The CDR3 sequence is 14 residues long. The CDR3 loop reads CASSLDGDGNTIYF.

Its frequency marks this clonotype as large. The rearrangement uses TRBV19 and TRBJ2-5. Germline CDR1 is LNHDA and CDR2 is SQIVND (reference sequence). This CDR3 spans 14 amino acids. This chain's CDR3 is CASSRQVYQETQYF. Using reference TRBV19 and TRBJ2-5 for the parts outside the CDR3, the full variable domain is DGGITQSPKYLFRKEGQNVTLSCEQNLNHDAMYWYRQDPGQGLRLIYYSQIVNDFQKGDIAEGYSVSREKKESFPLTVTSAQKNPTAFYLCASSRQVYQETQYFGPGTRLLVL.

The chain combines TRBV9 with TRBJ2-1; checking the TCRdb D call of TRBD2 is not possible without DNA. Germline CDR1 SGDLS, CDR2 YYNGEE. The CDR3 runs to 15 residues. CDR3 residues: CASSVEGGRADEQFF.

Considering frequency, this clonotype is medium-sized (0.01 to 0.1%). The chain employs TRBV4-2 and TRBJ1-1; the D call from TCRdb, TRBD1, cannot be confirmed without DNA. The CDR3 totals 15 residues. Germline V gene lookup returns CDR1 LGHNA and CDR2 YNFKEQ. The CDR3 protein is CASSQAGTGIFEAFF.

Considering frequency, this clonotype is medium-sized (0.01 to 0.1%). The genes are TRBV3-1 and TRBJ2-1; there is no DNA to check the TCRdb D call of TRBD2. The germline V gene has CDR1 LGHDT and CDR2 YNNKEL (reference sequence). The CDR3 has 14 amino acids. The CDR3 sequence: CASSDGSLDNEQFF.

The chain has TRBV29-1 and TRBJ2-1; the TCRdb call, TRBD2, lacks DNA for checking. This CDR3 comprises 16 residues. The germline V gene has CDR1 SQVTM and CDR2 ANQGSEA. CDR3 region: CSGWYGLAGTYNEQFF.

This clonotype shows up as large (0.1 to 1%) by frequency. The chain uses TRBV7-9 and TRBJ2-7; TCRdb reports TRBD1, a call that lacks DNA to check it against. The CDR3 is made up of 13 amino acids. Germline lookup yields CDR1 SEHNR and CDR2 FQNEAQ (reference sequence). The CDR3 loop reads CASSLILGDEQYF.

The chain is built from TRBV28 and TRBJ2-2; as DNA is missing, the TRBD2 call by TCRdb cannot be tested. The CDR3 sequence is 13 residues long. Germline-derived CDR1 and CDR2 are MDHEN and SYDVKM. CDR3 residues: CASRGPYTGELFF.

The chain uses TRBV28 and TRBJ2-1; without DNA, the TCRdb call of TRBD1 cannot be checked. The CDR3 totals 14 residues. The germline gives CDR1 MDHEN, CDR2 SYDVKM. The chain's CDR3 is CASSLLTGYNEQFF.

By frequency, this clonotype is medium-sized. This chain connects TRBV29-1 to TRBJ2-2; the TCRdb call, TRBD1, lacks DNA for checking. Germline V gene sequence: CDR1 SQVTM, CDR2 ANQGSEA. The CDR3 spans 15 residues. CDR3 in amino acids: CSVVGQGLNTGELFF.

This chain connects TRBV28 to TRBJ1-2; TCRdb lists TRBD1, though no DNA is available to test this call. The germline gives CDR1 MDHEN, CDR2 SYDVKM. The CDR3 extends over 15 amino acids. The CDR3 region is CASSSPRQGDDGYTF.

The chain couples TRBV11-2 to TRBJ2-7; TCRdb returns TRBD1, unconfirmable since there is no DNA. Germline V lookup: CDR1 SGHAT, CDR2 FQNNGV. The CDR3 contains 15 residues. CDR3 sequence: CASSFNGGPTYEQYF.

The J gene is TRBJ1-2, the V gene TRBV18; TCRdb outputs TRBD1, but without DNA this stays unchecked. This CDR3 has 14 residues. CDR1 and CDR2 from the germline V gene are KGHSH and LQKENI. CDR3 sequence: CASSPGLSAYGYTF.